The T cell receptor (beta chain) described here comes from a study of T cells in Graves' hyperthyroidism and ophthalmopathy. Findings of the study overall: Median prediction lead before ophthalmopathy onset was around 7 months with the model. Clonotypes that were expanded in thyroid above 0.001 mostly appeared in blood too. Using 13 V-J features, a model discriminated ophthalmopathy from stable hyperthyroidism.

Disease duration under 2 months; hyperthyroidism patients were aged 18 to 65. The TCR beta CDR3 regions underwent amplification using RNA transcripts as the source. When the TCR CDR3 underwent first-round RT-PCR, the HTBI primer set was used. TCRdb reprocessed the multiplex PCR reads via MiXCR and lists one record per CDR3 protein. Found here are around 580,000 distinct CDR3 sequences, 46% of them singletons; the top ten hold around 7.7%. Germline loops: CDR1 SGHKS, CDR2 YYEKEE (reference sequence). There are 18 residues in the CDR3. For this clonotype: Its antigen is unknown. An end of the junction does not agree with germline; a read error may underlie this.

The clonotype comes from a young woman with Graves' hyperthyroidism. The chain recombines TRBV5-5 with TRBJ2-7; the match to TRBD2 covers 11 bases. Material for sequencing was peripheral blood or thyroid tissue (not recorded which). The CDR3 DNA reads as TGCGCCAGCAGCTCACCGTTGGGACTAGCGGATGGACCGCGGGAGCAGTACTTC. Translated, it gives CASSSPLGLADGPREQYF.